This T cell receptor (beta chain) was identified during a study of OX40 agonist ivuxolimab in advanced cancers. Study conclusions and caveats: Clonal expansion was among the lowest in partial responders at 0.1-3.0 mg/kg, especially CD8+. CD8+ T cells (on average) carried more expanded clones than CD4+ T cells.

Samples were taken at baseline and on day 1 of cycles 4 and 7. Assay used: immunoSEQ multiplex PCR; TCRdb lists only in-frame clones, some missing. Of about 30,000 clones listed, approximately 90% were seen once; the top ten hold over 9%. This CDR3 has 15 residues. With V trimmed by 7 bases and J by 8 bases, 13 bases remained unmatched. Germline V lookup: CDR1 SGHRS, CDR2 YFSETQ. About this clone: Its antigen is currently unknown.

The sequencing used CD4+ or CD8+ T cells sorted from blood, collected in a trial of the OX40 agonist ivuxolimab. This receptor was taken from an adult with an advanced solid tumor such as melanoma, head and neck, liver or kidney cancer. The chain links TRBV5-1 to TRBJ2-1, with 9 bases matching TRBD2. The CDR3 here is CASRLAAGLADEQFF. CDR3 in DNA: TGCGCCAGCCGACTTGCGGCGGGACTAGCAGATGAGCAGTTCTTC.